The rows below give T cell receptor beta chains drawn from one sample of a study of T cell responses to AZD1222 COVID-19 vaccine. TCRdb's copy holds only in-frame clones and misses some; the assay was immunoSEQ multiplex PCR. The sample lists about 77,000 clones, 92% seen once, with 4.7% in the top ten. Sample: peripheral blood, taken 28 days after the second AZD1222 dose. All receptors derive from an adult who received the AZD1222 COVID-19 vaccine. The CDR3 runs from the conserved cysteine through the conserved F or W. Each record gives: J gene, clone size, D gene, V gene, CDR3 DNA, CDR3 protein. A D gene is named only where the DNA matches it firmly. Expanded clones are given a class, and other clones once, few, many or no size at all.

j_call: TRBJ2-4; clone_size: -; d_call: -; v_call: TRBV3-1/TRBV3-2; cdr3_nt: TGTGCCAGCAGTCGACGGGACCTAGCCAAAAACATTCAGTACTTC; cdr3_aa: CASSRRDLAKNIQYF
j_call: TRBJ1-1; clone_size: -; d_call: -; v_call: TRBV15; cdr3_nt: TGTGCCACCAGCAGAGAAAACCAGGGCTGGAACACTGAAGCTTTCTTT; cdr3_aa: CATSRENQGWNTEAFF
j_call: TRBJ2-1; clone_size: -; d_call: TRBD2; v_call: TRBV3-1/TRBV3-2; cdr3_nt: TGTGCCAGCAGCTCCCCTGGCGGGAGTCCCTACAATGAGCAGTTCTTC; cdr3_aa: CASSSPGGSPYNEQFF
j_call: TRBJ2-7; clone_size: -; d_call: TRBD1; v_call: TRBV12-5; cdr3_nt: TGTGCTAGTGGTTTGGGCCGACAGGGAATGAGCTCCTACGAGCAGTACTTC; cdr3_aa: CASGLGRQGMSSYEQYF
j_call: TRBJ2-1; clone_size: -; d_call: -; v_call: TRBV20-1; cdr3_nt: TGCAGTGCTAGTAAGGGCCGGGTCGATGAGCAGTTCTTC; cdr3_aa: CSASKGRVDEQFF
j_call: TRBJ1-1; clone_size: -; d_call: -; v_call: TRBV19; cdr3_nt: TGTGCCAGTAGCCCAATCAACACTGAAGCTTTCTTT; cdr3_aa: CASSPINTEAFF
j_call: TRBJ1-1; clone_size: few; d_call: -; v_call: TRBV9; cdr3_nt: TGTGCCAGCAGCGCACCAGGGCTAGGTGAAGCTTTCTTT; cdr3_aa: CASSAPGLGEAFF
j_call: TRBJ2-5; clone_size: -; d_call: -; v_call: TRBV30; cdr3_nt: TGTGCCTGGAGCCCCGGGACGGCGAGGGAGACCCAGTACTTC; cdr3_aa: CAWSPGTARETQYF
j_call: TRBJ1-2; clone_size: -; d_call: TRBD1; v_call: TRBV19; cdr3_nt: TGTGCCAGTAGGAAGGACAGGGAGGACTATGGCTACACCTTC; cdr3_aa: CASRKDREDYGYTF
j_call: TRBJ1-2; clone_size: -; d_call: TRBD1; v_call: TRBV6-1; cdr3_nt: TGTGCCAGCAGTGAATCCTGGACAGGGGACTATGGCTACACCTTC; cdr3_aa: CASSESWTGDYGYTF
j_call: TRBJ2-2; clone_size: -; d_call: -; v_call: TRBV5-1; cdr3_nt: TGCGCCAGCAGCTTGCAGCAAAACACCGGGGAGCTGTTTTTT; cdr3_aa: CASSLQQNTGELFF
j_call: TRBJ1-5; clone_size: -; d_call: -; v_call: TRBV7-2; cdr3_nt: TGTGCCAGCAGTTCTATGGGTCAGCCCCAGCATTTT; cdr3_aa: CASSSMGQPQHF
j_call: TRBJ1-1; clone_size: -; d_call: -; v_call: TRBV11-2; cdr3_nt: TGTGCCAGCAGCTTATTGTCCGGCCTGCAGAACACTGAAGCTTTCTTT; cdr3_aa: CASSLLSGLQNTEAFF
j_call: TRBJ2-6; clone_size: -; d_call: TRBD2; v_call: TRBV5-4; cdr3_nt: TGTGCCAGCAGCCTACTAGCGGGAGGTACTACTGGGGCCAACGTCCTGACTTTC; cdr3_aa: CASSLLAGGTTGANVLTF
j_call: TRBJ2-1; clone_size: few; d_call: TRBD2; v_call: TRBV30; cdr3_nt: TGTGCCTGGAGCCTAACTAGCGGCACTGGGCATGAGCAGTTCTTC; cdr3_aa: CAWSLTSGTGHEQFF
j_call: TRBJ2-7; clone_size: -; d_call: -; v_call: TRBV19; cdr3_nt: TGTGCCAGTAGTATTCAGGGGGGAAGCCCCTACGAGCAGTACTTC; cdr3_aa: CASSIQGGSPYEQYF
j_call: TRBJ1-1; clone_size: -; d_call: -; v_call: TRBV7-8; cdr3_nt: TGTGCCAGCAGCTTAGAAAGGGTCACTGAAGCTTTCTTT; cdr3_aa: CASSLERVTEAFF
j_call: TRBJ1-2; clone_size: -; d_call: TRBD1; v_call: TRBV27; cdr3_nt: TGTGCCAGCAGTTGGGGGACAGGGGGCGGCTATGGCTACACCTTC; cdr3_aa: CASSWGTGGGYGYTF
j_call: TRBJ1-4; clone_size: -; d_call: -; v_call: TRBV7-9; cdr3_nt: TGTGCCAGCAGCTTACGCAGGCTGACCGGTAATGAAAAACTGTTTTTT; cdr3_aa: CASSLRRLTGNEKLFF
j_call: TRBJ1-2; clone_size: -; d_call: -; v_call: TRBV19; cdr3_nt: TGTGCCAGTAGTTCCCCGACCAGGGACTATGGCTACACCTTC; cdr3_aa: CASSSPTRDYGYTF
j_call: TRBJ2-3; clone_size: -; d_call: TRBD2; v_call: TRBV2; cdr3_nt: TGTGCCAGCAGTGGTTTACGACTAGCGGGAGTTCAGCGCACAGATACGCAGTATTTT; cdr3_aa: CASSGLRLAGVQRTDTQYF
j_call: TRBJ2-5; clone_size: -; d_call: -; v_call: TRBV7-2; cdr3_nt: TGTGCCAGCAGCTTTGGTGGAACACCCCAAGAGACCCAGTACTTC; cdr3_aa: CASSFGGTPQETQYF
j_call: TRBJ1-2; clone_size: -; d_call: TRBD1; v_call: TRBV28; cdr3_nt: TGTGCCAGCAGTTTCGGGACAGACTTTAACTATGGCTACACCTTC; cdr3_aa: CASSFGTDFNYGYTF
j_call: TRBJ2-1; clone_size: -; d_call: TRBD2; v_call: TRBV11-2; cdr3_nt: TGTGCCAGCAGCGAGGGACTAGCGGGAGGGCCCTCCTACAATGAGCAGTTCTTC; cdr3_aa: CASSEGLAGGPSYNEQFF
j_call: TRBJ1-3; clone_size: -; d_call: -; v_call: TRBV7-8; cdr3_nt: TGTGCCAGCAGCTTAGGGTCGGGGAGGGTAGGAAACACCATATATTTT; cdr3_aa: CASSLGSGRVGNTIYF
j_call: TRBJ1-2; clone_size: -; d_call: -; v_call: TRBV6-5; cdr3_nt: TGTGCCAGCAGTTACTCGAGGGGATATGAGTCTTATGGCTACACCTTC; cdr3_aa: CASSYSRGYESYGYTF
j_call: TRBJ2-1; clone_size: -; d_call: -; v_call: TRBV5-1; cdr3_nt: TGCGCCAGCAGCTTGGAGGCGACGACCTCCTACAATGAGCAGTTCTTC; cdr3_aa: CASSLEATTSYNEQFF
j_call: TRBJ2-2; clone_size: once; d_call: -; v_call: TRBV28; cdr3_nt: TGTGCCAGCAGTTTATTAACGGGCACCGGGGAGCTGTTTTTT; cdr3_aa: CASSLLTGTGELFF
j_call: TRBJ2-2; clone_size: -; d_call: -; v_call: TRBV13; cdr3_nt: TGTGCCAGCAGCTTGGACGGATTTTCCGGGGAGCTGTTTTTT; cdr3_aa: CASSLDGFSGELFF
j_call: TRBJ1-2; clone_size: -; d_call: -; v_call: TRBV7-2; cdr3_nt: TGTGCCAGCAGCTTCGAGGGTATGATAAGGGTGAACGGCTACACCTTC; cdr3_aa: CASSFEGMIRVNGYTF
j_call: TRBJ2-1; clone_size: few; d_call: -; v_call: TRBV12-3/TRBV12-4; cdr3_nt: TGTGCCAGCAGCCTAGGACAGAACAATGAGCAGTTCTTC; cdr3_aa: CASSLGQNNEQFF
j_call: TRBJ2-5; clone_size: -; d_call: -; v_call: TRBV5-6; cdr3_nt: TGTGCCAGCAGCCCTAACGGGCGCTTGGGTAAGACCCAGTACTTC; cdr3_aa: CASSPNGRLGKTQYF
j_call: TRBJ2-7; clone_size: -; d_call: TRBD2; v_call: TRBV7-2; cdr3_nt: TGTGCCAGCAGCTCGCTAGCGGGGGCCCCGAGCGAGCAGTACTTC; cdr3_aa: CASSSLAGAPSEQYF
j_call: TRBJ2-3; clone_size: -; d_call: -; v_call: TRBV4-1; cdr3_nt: TGCGCCAGCAGCCAAAGGAGGAGGGCACCAGATACGCAGTATTTT; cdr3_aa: CASSQRRRAPDTQYF
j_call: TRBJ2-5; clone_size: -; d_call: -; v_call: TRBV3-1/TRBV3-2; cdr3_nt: TGTGCCAGCAGCCCGACGGGCTTAGTCCGGGGAGAGACCCAGTACTTC; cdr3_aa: CASSPTGLVRGETQYF
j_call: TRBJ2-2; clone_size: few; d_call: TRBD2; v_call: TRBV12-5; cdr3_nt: TGTGCTAGTGGTTTGGGGACTAGCGGGAGTTTTGGCGGGGAGCTGTTTTTT; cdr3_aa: CASGLGTSGSFGGELFF
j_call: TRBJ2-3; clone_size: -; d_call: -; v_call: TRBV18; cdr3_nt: TGTGCCAGCTCACCGGGTGGGAACACAGATACGCAGTATTTT; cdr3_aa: CASSPGGNTDTQYF